This TCR beta chain stems from a study of vaccination effects on CD4 cells after COVID-19. General study points: Marked contraction was observed in infection-induced and vaccine-induced clones late after vaccination.

Points on this clone: Antigen specificity is unknown.

Using viral peptide pools, the ViraFEST assay grew out antigen-specific CD4+ T cells prior to sequencing. Following 10 days of culture, CD4+ T cells were isolated. This person's SARS-CoV-2 infection, confirmed by PCR, occurred between March and December 2020. Two-dose vaccination with either BNT162b2 or mRNA-1273 was given to the participants. On days 3 and 7, fresh IL-2 medium replaced half the medium. Sequenced by immunoSEQ multiplex PCR; TCRdb stores in-frame clones only, minus some. The sample lists some 15,000 clones; 76% were seen once. The input for sequencing was CD4+ T cells from PBMCs cultured with HCoV-NL63 spike peptides, taken after COVID-19 vaccination. The source is a human donor who had a prior SARS-CoV-2 infection.

CDR3 DNA: TGCGCCAGCAGCTTGGCCGGGACCGAGGGGACAGATACGCAGTATTTT. Translation: CASSLAGTEGTDTQYF. The chain links TRBV5-1 to TRBJ2-3; D tentatively fits TRBD1 or TRBD2 (5 bases each). Germline lookup yields CDR1 SGHRS and CDR2 YFSETQ. V gave up 0 bases and J gave up 3 bases, with 14 bases separating them. The CDR3 is 16 amino acids.